The 27 T cell receptor beta chains given below trace back to one sample, sequenced in a study of Ad26.COV2.S vaccination and SARS-CoV-2 variants. Sequenced by immunoSEQ multiplex PCR; TCRdb stores in-frame clones only, minus some. The table includes 440,000 or so clones, 80% to 95% detected once. Treatment: some 20 received Ad26.COV2.S at low or high dose, single or two shots; a few received placebo; per-sample allocation not given. Sample collection was performed on day 63 after the first vaccine or placebo injection. Sequenced here: peripheral blood, sampled in a trial of Ad26.COV2.S vaccine versus placebo. All receptors derive from a person between 18 and 59 years old who received the Ad26.COV2.S COVID-19 vaccine or a placebo.

The chain recombines TRBV7-2 with TRBJ1-1; D is unresolved. Trimming removed 4 bases from V and 2 bases from J, with 11 bases in between. CDR1 is SGHTA and CDR2 is FQGNSA in the germline V gene. CDR3 length: 14 amino acids. CDR3 sequence (DNA): TGTGCCAGCAGCTCGAGCGGTTCCAACACTGAAGCTTTCTTT. It specifies CASSSSGSNTEAFF.

A remark on this clone: Other DNA sequences in the sample encode the same CDR3. CDR3 sequence (DNA): TGCGCCAGCAGCCAAGGACAGGGGGCCTACGAGCAGTACTTC. It codes for CASSQGQGAYEQYF. The chain recombines TRBV4-1 with TRBJ2-7; 9 nucleotides match TRBD1. Germline trimming cut 1 base from V and 2 bases from J; bases unmatched to any gene: 0. This CDR3 spans 14 amino acids. CDR1 is MGHRA and CDR2 is YSYEKL in the germline V gene.

The rearrangement uses TRBV5-4 and TRBJ2-7, with 11 bases lining up with TRBD1. J was trimmed by 4 bases and V by 2 bases; bases with no gene match: 2. The CDR3 consists of 14 residues. Germline V gene sequence: CDR1 SGHNT, CDR2 YYREEE (reference sequence). The CDR3 DNA follows: TGTGCCAGCAGCTTTGGGACAGGGGGTTACGAGCAGTACTTC. Protein: CASSFGTGGYEQYF.

The chain is built from TRBV9 and TRBJ2-1, with 8 bases lining up with TRBD2. Germline V CDR1 and CDR2: SGDLS, YYNGEE. The CDR3 consists of 18 residues. V trimming: 0 bases; J trimming: 0 bases; junction bases outside the gene matches: 8. This CDR3 is CASSVDNGAGASYNEQFF. CDR3 coding DNA: TGTGCCAGCAGCGTAGATAATGGAGCGGGAGCCTCCTACAATGAGCAGTTCTTC.

The chain recombines TRBV5-5 with TRBJ1-2; perhaps TRBD1 as D (6 bases). With 5 bases removed from V and 6 bases from J, the gap between germline ends came to 20 bases. The CDR3 spans 15 residues. Germline V gives CDR1 SGHKS, CDR2 YYEKEE (reference sequence). The CDR3 nucleotides read TGTGCCAGCAGAGAGAACACAGGGACCCGAGATGGCTACACCTTC. Its translation is CASRENTGTRDGYTF.

The chain recombines TRBV13 with TRBJ2-3, with a weak D call TRBD1 (6 bases). Germline CDR1 and CDR2: PRHDT and FYEKMQ (reference sequence). The length of the CDR3 is 15 residues. The V end lost 3 bases, the J end lost 3 bases, and 13 bases lay between the germline ends. The CDR3 loop reads CASSFDRQGTDTQYF. The DNA of the CDR3 is TGTGCCAGCAGCTTTGATCGGCAGGGGACAGATACGCAGTATTTT.

The chain is built from TRBV5-4 and TRBJ2-7, with TRBD2 matching over 11 bases. CDR1 and CDR2 from the germline V gene are SGHNT and YYREEE (reference sequence). V shed 4 bases and J 3 bases; nucleotides not matched to a gene: 15. This CDR3 has 18 amino acids. Here the CDR3 reads CASSPGTPRLAGIYEQYF. The CDR3 coding sequence is TGTGCCAGCAGCCCAGGGACACCCCGACTAGCGGGAATCTACGAGCAGTACTTC.

The chain uses TRBV18 and TRBJ2-2; 7 bases line up with TRBD1. The CDR3 is 15 residues long. The ends lost 2 bases at V and 5 bases at J; junction bases unmatched: 5. Germline assignment: CDR1 KGHSH and CDR2 LQKENI. CDR3 DNA sequence: TGTGCCAGCTCACCATCCGGGACAGTAACCGGGGAGCTGTTTTTT. The encoded protein is CASSPSGTVTGELFF.

The chain combines TRBV16 with TRBJ1-3, with D perhaps TRBD1 (6 bases). CDR3 size: 13 residues. Trimming took off 4 bases at V and 9 bases at J, with 13 bases between the two ends. From germline, CDR1 is KGHSY and CDR2 FQNENV. Written as DNA, the CDR3 is TGTGCCAGCAGCCCCGTAGAAGGGGGCACCATATATTTT. This codes for CASSPVEGGTIYF.

The chain recombines TRBV21-1 with TRBJ2-2; the table calls TRBD1, which could not be checked here. TRBV21-1 is assigned pseudogene status. The length of the CDR3 is 17 residues. This chain's CDR3 is CASSPTPWTGRTGELFF. CDR3 in DNA: TGTGCCAGCAGCCCAACCCCCTGGACAGGGAGGACCGGGGAGCTGTTTTTT.

V is TRBV28 and J is TRBJ2-1; the match to TRBD2 covers 9 bases. The germline V gene encodes CDR1 MDHEN and CDR2 SYDVKM. Trimming at V came to 6 bases and at J to 0 bases, leaving 3 bases not matched to a gene. CDR3 length equals 15 residues. CDR3: CASRAGGGSYNEQFF. Written as DNA, the CDR3 is TGTGCCAGCAGAGCGGGAGGCGGCTCCTACAATGAGCAGTTCTTC.

The chain combines TRBV9 with TRBJ2-4; D uncertain. CDR1 and CDR2 from the germline V gene are SGDLS and YYNGEE. V lost 2 bases and J 8 bases, leaving 8 bases between the germline ends. CDR3 size: 12 residues. CDR3 DNA: TGTGCCAGCAGCGTGACTGGGGACATTCAGTACTTC. This gives the protein CASSVTGDIQYF.

The chain links TRBV4-2 to TRBJ2-7; 8 nucleotides agree with TRBD2. Germline CDR1 LGHNA, CDR2 YNFKEQ. The CDR3 extends over 21 amino acids. With 3 bases clipped from V and 7 bases from J, the junction kept 29 bases outside the gene matches. CDR3 nucleotide sequence: TGTGCCAGCAGCCAGGACCTGGGTGGACGACTAGCGACGAGTACTCTGCGGGAGCAGTACTTC. Its translation: CASSQDLGGRLATSTLREQYF.

This clone has a handful of counts. The rearrangement uses TRBV6-2 or TRBV6-3 and TRBJ2-7; D may be TRBD2 (5 bases). The CDR3 has 14 residues. The germline V and J ends were trimmed by 6 bases and 0 bases, with 12 bases remaining between them. Per the germline V gene, CDR1 is MNHEY and CDR2 is SVGEGT. CDR3 coding DNA: TGTGCCAGCAGCCAGTCGGGGAGCTCCTACGAGCAGTACTTC. Translating gives CASSQSGSSYEQYF.

The chain has TRBV5-1 and TRBJ2-7; the D is unclear. This CDR3 is 14 amino acids long. The germline V gene encodes CDR1 SGHRS and CDR2 YFSETQ. The germline V and J ends were trimmed by 4 bases and 1 base, with 12 bases remaining between them. The CDR3 loop is CASSQAGESYEQYF. The CDR3 DNA sequence: TGCGCCAGCAGCCAGGCCGGAGAGTCCTACGAGCAGTACTTC.

This clone has only one observation. The rearrangement uses TRBV11-2 and TRBJ2-1; D is undetermined. V dropped 1 base and J dropped 8 bases, with 21 bases sitting between them. CDR1 is SGHAT and CDR2 is FQNNGV in the germline V gene. This CDR3 contains 17 residues. CDR3 region: CASSLVPQWAPGHEQFF. CDR3 bases: TGTGCCAGCAGCTTAGTCCCCCAATGGGCCCCTGGGCATGAGCAGTTCTTC.

Note on this clone: Just one base apart from a much larger clone, this may be a read error. The rearrangement links TRBV2 to TRBJ2-3; D is ambiguous. Trimming cost V 3 bases and J 0 bases, with 4 bases left between them. This CDR3 is 13 amino acids long. The germline V gene encodes CDR1 SNHLY and CDR2 FYNNEI. In DNA form, the CDR3 reads TGTGCCAGCAGTGACCCTAGCACAGATACGCAGTATTTT. Translating gives CASSDPSTDTQYF.

This clone is a singleton in its sample. The chain couples TRBV28 to TRBJ2-7; 11 bases are shared with TRBD2. The CDR3 sequence is 16 residues long. J lost 0 bases, V lost 5 bases, and 6 bases had no gene match. Germline loops: CDR1 MDHEN, CDR2 SYDVKM. CDR3: CASSTGTSGPSYEQYF. CDR3 coding DNA: TGTGCCAGCAGTACAGGGACTAGCGGCCCCTCCTACGAGCAGTACTTC.

The rearrangement links TRBV28 to TRBJ2-7, with D maybe TRBD2 (5 bases). Looked up from germline, CDR1 is MDHEN and CDR2 is SYDVKM. The CDR3 runs 15 residues. With 0 bases removed from V and 2 bases from J, the gap between germline ends came to 11 bases. CDR3 nucleotide sequence: TGTGCCAGCAGTTTATGGGGTGAGGGTACCTACGAGCAGTACTTC. This gives the protein CASSLWGEGTYEQYF.

J is TRBJ2-7 and V is TRBV29-1; TRBD2 aligns across 11 bases. The CDR3 covers 14 residues. Germline V gene sequence: CDR1 SQVTM, CDR2 ANQGSEA. Trimming took 4 bases from V and 7 from J; bases not matched to a gene: 9. CDR3 DNA: TGCAGCGTTGCCAACCTGACTAGCGGGATTGAGCAGTACTTC. This translates into CSVANLTSGIEQYF.

The chain employs TRBV7-3 and TRBJ2-5; 11 nucleotides line up with TRBD1. Germline loops: CDR1 SGHTA, CDR2 FQGTGA. The CDR3 is 13 amino acids. The V gene end was trimmed by 5 bases and the J gene end by 9 bases; junction bases not matched to a gene: 5. CDR3 loop: CASSQGQGDSQYF. The DNA for the CDR3 is TGTGCCAGCAGCCAGGGACAGGGGGATTCCCAGTACTTC.

Only one count was recorded for this clone. The chain has TRBV3-1 (or the pseudogene TRBV3-2) and TRBJ2-1; D gene uncertain. CDR1 and CDR2 from the germline V gene are LGHDT and YNNKEL (reference sequence). The CDR3 extends over 14 amino acids. Trimming cost V 2 bases and J 4 bases, with 9 bases left between them. DNA of the CDR3: TGTGCCAGCAGCCAAAGAGGCCCTTACAATGAGCAGTTCTTC. It specifies CASSQRGPYNEQFF.

The chain couples TRBV28 to TRBJ1-4, with 7 positions matching TRBD1. CDR1 and CDR2 (germline): MDHEN, SYDVKM. V gave up 6 bases and J gave up 0 bases; unmatched junction bases: 16. CDR3 length: 19 residues. The DNA of the CDR3 is TGTGCCAGCAGCCGGAAAAGGGACAGAGCCTCGGCAACTAATGAAAAACTGTTTTTT. Translating gives CASSRKRDRASATNEKLFF.

The rearrangement joins TRBV5-1 to TRBJ2-7; the match to TRBD2 covers 7 bases. Germline-derived CDR1 and CDR2 are SGHRS and YFSETQ. The CDR3 has 15 residues. V shed 0 bases and J 3 bases; nucleotides not matched to a gene: 6. Here the CDR3 reads CASSLEWEGHYEQYF. The CDR3, as DNA: TGCGCCAGCAGCTTGGAGTGGGAGGGCCACTACGAGCAGTACTTC.

The chain joins TRBV5-6 to TRBJ1-4; maybe TRBD1 (6 bases). The germline gives CDR1 SGHDT, CDR2 YYEEEE. Trimming took 4 bases from V and 4 from J, leaving 11 bases between them. The CDR3 loop spans 14 amino acids. CDR3 bases: TGTGCCAGCAGCCTGGACAGTCTTAATGAAAAACTGTTTTTT. This encodes CASSLDSLNEKLFF.

This chain links TRBV30 with TRBJ1-2; the match to TRBD1 covers 10 bases. Germline V lookup: CDR1 GTSNPN, CDR2 SVGIG (reference sequence). Germline trimming cut 3 bases from V and 6 bases from J; bases unmatched to any gene: 4. The CDR3 consists of 13 residues. The CDR3 reads CAWSRGTGDGYTF. CDR3 nucleotide sequence: TGTGCCTGGAGCCGTGGGACAGGGGATGGCTACACCTTC.

The J gene is TRBJ1-2, the V gene TRBV7-9, with 7 bases aligning to TRBD1. From germline, CDR1 is SEHNR and CDR2 FQNEAQ (reference sequence). J lost 1 base, V lost 1 base, and 6 bases had no gene match. The CDR3 extends over 16 amino acids. CDR3 DNA sequence: TGTGCCAGCAGCTTAGGGGGGACAGAAAGTAACTATGGCTACACCTTC. This gives the protein CASSLGGTESNYGYTF.